In this sample, the clone carrying this T cell receptor (beta chain) turned up a few times. This specimen belongs to a study of cytomegalovirus exposure and HLA in healthy donors. The PCR employed 60 Vbeta primers together with 13 Jbeta primers. The data were produced by immunoSEQ multiplex PCR, yet TCRdb's version contains in-frame clones alone and is incomplete. Of 160,000 or so clones listed, 77% are singletons. CDR1 is LGHNA and CDR2 is YNFKEQ in the germline V gene. This CDR3 has 14 amino acids. The V and J ends lost 5 bases and 0 bases respectively, with 11 bases between them. Sequenced input: PBMCs. The chain uses TRBV4-2 and TRBJ2-7; TRBD2 is a possible D gene (6 bases). The TCR originated in a man aged 50-59 years in good health and CMV-seropositive. The DNA for the CDR3 is TGTGCCAGCAGCGCCGGGGACTTCTCCTACGAGCAGTACTTC. Its protein is CASSAGDFSYEQYF.